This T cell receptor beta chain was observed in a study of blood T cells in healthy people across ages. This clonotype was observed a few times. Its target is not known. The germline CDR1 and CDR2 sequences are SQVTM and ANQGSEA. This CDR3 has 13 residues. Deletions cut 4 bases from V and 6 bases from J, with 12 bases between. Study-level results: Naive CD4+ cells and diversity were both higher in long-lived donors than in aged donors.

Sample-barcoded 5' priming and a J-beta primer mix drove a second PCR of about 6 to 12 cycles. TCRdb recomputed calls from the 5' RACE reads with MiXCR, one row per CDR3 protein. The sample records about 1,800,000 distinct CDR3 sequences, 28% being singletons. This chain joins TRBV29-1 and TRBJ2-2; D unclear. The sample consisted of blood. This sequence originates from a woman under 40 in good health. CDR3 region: CSVVGKGPGELFF. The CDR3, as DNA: TGCAGCGTTGTGGGGAAGGGTCCCGGGGAGCTGTTTTTT.